A selection of T cell receptor beta chains follows, all from one sample in a study of cytomegalovirus exposure and HLA in healthy donors. Some clones are missing from TCRdb's copy, which holds only in-frame ones; the method was immunoSEQ multiplex PCR. This sample carries more than 200,000 clones, 65% to 80% of them seen once, and the ten largest clones take around 0.2%. The sequencing input was PBMCs. All receptors come from a girl aged 2 to 10 in good health and CMV-seronegative. CDR3s include the opening cysteine and the closing phenylalanine or tryptophan.

CDR3 protein	J gene	V gene
CASTAGAYNEQFF	TRBJ2-1	TRBV2
CASSSPDRGSGYTF	TRBJ1-2	TRBV28
CASSLSNRDRQYF	TRBJ2-7	TRBV27
CASSYRGGVYEQYF	TRBJ2-7	TRBV7-9
CASSQDEPTYTGELFF	TRBJ2-2	TRBV4-1
CSSSLKGGGEKLFF	TRBJ1-4	TRBV7-9
CASSGANRVPYNEQFF	TRBJ2-1	TRBV9
CASSLSYYRDRAYEQYF	TRBJ2-7	TRBV27
CASSRQGLGSTGELFF	TRBJ2-2	TRBV11-2
CASSRLTGETQYF	TRBJ2-5	TRBV7-9
CASSLGQGATYFSYNEQFF	TRBJ2-1	TRBV27
CASSQDQGVTIYF	TRBJ1-3	TRBV4-1
CASSSSGLAGDPGETQYF	TRBJ2-5	TRBV7-3
CASSVEGQALEAFF	TRBJ1-1	TRBV9
CASSSEGPLEQYF	TRBJ2-7	TRBV19
CASSQHAVGEDSTTDTQYF	TRBJ2-3	TRBV4-1
CASSIGGLEQYF	TRBJ2-7	TRBV5-1
CASSWGGDTDTQYF	TRBJ2-3	TRBV5-1
CASISGQGAGETQYF	TRBJ2-5	TRBV6-1
CASSPPITGNTEAFF	TRBJ1-1	TRBV18
CASSPRDRGNTEAFF	TRBJ1-1	TRBV6-1
CATSGAYSNQPQHF	TRBJ1-5	TRBV10-3
CASSSDGWGNQPQHF	TRBJ1-5	TRBV5-8
CSSSLYLDGYTF	TRBJ1-2	TRBV7-9
CASSLDGSYEQYF	TRBJ2-7	TRBV5-6
CASSSFGGWDTEAFF	TRBJ1-1	TRBV7-9
CASSIVLASEQYF	TRBJ2-7	TRBV19
CASSLGDTPNEKLFF	TRBJ1-4	TRBV11-2
CASRVGLVEETQYF	TRBJ2-5	TRBV6-1
CASSFLGDGNTIYF	TRBJ1-3	TRBV5-1
CASSGGRGTVTGYYGYTF	TRBJ1-2	TRBV7-9
CASGHREGPYNEQFF	TRBJ2-1	TRBV12-5
CASSREIQETQYF	TRBJ2-5	TRBV5-1
CASSLAGTAVRTGELFF	TRBJ2-2	TRBV7-6
CASSLTGLAGNYEQYF	TRBJ2-7	TRBV27
CASSYSSGRRGETQYF	TRBJ2-5	TRBV6-5
CASSWRNRSYEQYF	TRBJ2-7	TRBV5-4
CASSLKGGSYGYTF	TRBJ1-2	TRBV27
CASSLGSGTYEQYF	TRBJ2-7	TRBV5-1
CAWSDQGGTEAFF	TRBJ1-1	TRBV30
CASSFGAGGEETQYF	TRBJ2-5	TRBV7-9
CASSLAGEQYF	TRBJ2-7	TRBV5-6
CASSLEPGSNQPQHF	TRBJ1-5	TRBV4-1
CASSKTGQGSYEQYF	TRBJ2-7	TRBV5-6
CASSENPTGGPSPLHF	TRBJ1-6	TRBV7-6
CASSRGGIYNEQFF	TRBJ2-1	TRBV5-6
CASSLAGGQETQYF	TRBJ2-5	TRBV5-1
CASTSDRGLQAFF	TRBJ1-1	TRBV19
CASSAGSPGYGYTF	TRBJ1-2	TRBV6-5
CASTPRDRGFSSPLHF	TRBJ1-6	TRBV6-6
CASEPLTGGGTDTQYF	TRBJ2-3	TRBV7-9
CASTRDRGREQYF	TRBJ2-7	TRBV7-8
CASSLGGSISGNTIYF	TRBJ1-3	TRBV7-6
CSAGRFYEQYF	TRBJ2-7	TRBV20-1
CASSSPRNEQFF	TRBJ2-1	TRBV7-9
CASSLGQGPYGELFF	TRBJ2-2	TRBV7-8
CASSPRVSTDTQYF	TRBJ2-3	TRBV6-5
CASDHLDRSGYEQYF	TRBJ2-7	TRBV19
CASSVDGTGAYSPLHF	TRBJ1-6	TRBV9